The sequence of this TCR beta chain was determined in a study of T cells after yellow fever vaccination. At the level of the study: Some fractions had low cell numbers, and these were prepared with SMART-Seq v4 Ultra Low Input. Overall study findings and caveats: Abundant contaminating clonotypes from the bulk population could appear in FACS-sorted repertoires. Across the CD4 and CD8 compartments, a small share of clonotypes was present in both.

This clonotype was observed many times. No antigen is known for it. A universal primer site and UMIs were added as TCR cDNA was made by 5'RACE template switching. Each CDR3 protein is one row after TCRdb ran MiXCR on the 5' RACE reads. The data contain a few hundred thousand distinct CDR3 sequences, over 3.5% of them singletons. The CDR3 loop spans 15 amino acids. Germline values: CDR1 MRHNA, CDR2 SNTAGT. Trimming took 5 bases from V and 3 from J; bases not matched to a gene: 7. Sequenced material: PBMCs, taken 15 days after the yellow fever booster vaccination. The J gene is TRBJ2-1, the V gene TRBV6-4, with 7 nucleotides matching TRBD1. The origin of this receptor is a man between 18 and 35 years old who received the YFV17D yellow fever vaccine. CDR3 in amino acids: CASSPRTGVYNEQFF. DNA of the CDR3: TGTGCCAGCAGTCCAAGGACAGGCGTCTACAATGAGCAGTTCTTC.